One TCR beta chain is described in this entry. Its antigen is unknown. The CDR3 carries no conserved terminal phenylalanine or tryptophan, so it likely arises from a read error. Genomic DNA, the template, was used for profiling of the TCR beta VDJ and CDR3. MiXCR was run by TCRdb on the reads, yielding one entry per CDR3 protein. The repertoire has 80,000 or so distinct CDR3 sequences, under 50% of them found once; the top ten carry approximately 62%. V dropped 0 bases and J dropped 9 bases, with 16 bases sitting between them. The CDR3 sequence is 16 residues long. CDR1 SGHRS and CDR2 YFSETQ come from the germline V gene. This sample was taken from a study of CD8+CD57+ T cells in acquired aplastic anemia. Overall study context: Across the sorted CD4+ and CD8+ cells, DNA amounts averaged 3.2 ug. Whole-study results and caveats: The same twenty-nine CD8+ CDR3 sequences occurred in patients and in controls.

The sample comprised sorted CD4+, CD8+, or CD8+CD57+ T cells (not recorded which) from PBMCs. The chain employs TRBV5-1 and TRBJ1-6, with unresolved D. The receptor was isolated from a human donor in good health, serving as a control. As DNA, the CDR3 is TGCGCCAGCAGCTTGGTCGGGCGGCCTAACAGTTCACCCCTCCACCTT. Its translation: CASSLVGRPNSSPLHL.